This record concerns one T cell receptor (beta chain) sequence. Its antigen is currently not known. No much larger clonotype is one base removed from it; base qualities were not supplied. TCRbeta CDR3 regions were amplified from genomic DNA using the immunoSEQ Assay, a bias-controlled multiplex PCR. In the authors' own workflow: The number of nucleated cells in each sample was estimated from the amplification of reference gene primers within the assay. Sequence reads were collapsed and filtered to measure the absolute abundance of every unique TCRbeta CDR3 rearrangement. Productive Simpson clonality was computed per sample as the square root of Simpson's diversity index over productive rearrangements. In its TCRdb copy, this immuneACCESS table keeps in-frame sequences only and misses some clones. Where compared with another copy, unresolved V genes explain less than half of these, and the others have no known cause. D and trimming come from the DNA, and the V and J calls and clone size come from that table. The sample includes 110,000 to 150,000 clones, with around 80% observed a single time. The ten largest account for 1.5% to 2% of the sample.

The data were taken from a study of blood T cell repertoires in COVID-19 (dated by TCRdb to 2019 to 2021). For the wider study: Samples covering the acute and convalescent phases of COVID-19 were provided by collaborators in the United States, Italy and Spain. The material from the prospective study consisted of cDNA or gDNA derived from T cells, B-cell-depleted T cells, or PBMCs. Deeply sampled blood TCRbeta repertoires from subjects exposed to, actively infected with, or recovered from COVID-19 were included in the dataset. A freely available public database, intended as a resource for researchers studying the immune response to SARS-CoV-2, is where the repertoires were released. Samples came from the ongoing ImmuneRACE study (first 160 participants) plus 1,254 subjects from 6 global collaborators. Nearly every sample came with metadata listing a de-identified subject ID, COVID-19 status, age in years and sex. Where available, HLA class I and class II types were obtained from metadata supplied by the sample provider rather than from assay-based typing.

Participants in the prospective study were enrolled through a virtual design, were aged 18 to 89 years, and lived in 24 United States geographic areas. To assign participants to cohorts, the prospective study relied on clinical history that participants themselves reported in a screening survey and a study questionnaire. Exposed participants had been in contact, within 2 weeks of entering the study, with a person who had a PCR-confirmed or clinician-diagnosed case of COVID-19. In the prospective study, whole blood, serum and a nasopharyngeal or oropharyngeal swab were collected from each participant by mobile phlebotomists. Additional blood draws and questionnaires over an approximately two-month period could optionally be provided by prospective study participants. Blood samples from the prospective study were shipped frozen or at room temperature prior to DNA extraction. From the germline V gene, CDR1 is SGDLS and CDR2 is YYNGEE. Between the V and J ends, shortened by 3 bases and 6 bases respectively, the junction contains 13 bases. The cysteine opens and the phenylalanine closes a CDR3 of 13 amino acids. Solely the CDR3 DNA is kept, with 39 bases framed from the first base.

General study outcomes and caveats: The amount of clinical and demographic metadata varied by source and participant and was provided uncurated.

The sequence is built from TRBV9 and TRBJ2-7, with the identity of the D gene unclear. The TCR comes from a woman between 18 and 29 years old who had been exposed to COVID-19. The sample was PBMCs or T cells enriched from blood (not recorded which). The CDR3 region: CASSDVPGGEQYF. The DNA is TGTGCCAGCAGCGACGTCCCAGGTGGCGAGCAGTACTTC.